This TCR beta chain was identified during a study of T cell repertoires in cytomegalovirus infection. Across the whole study: CMV infection plus the matching HLA type was flagged by public TCR beta signatures.

CDR1 is MNHEY, CDR2 SMNVEV, per germline (reference sequence). After removal of 6 bases from V and 4 bases from J, the junction contained 12 bases not matched to a gene. The CDR3 is made up of 16 amino acids. This clonotype was seen more than once but under ten times. In TCRdb, the reads were re-called with MiXCR into one record per CDR3 protein. Found here are around 450,000 distinct CDR3 sequences, approximately 32% of them singletons; the top ten hold around 15%. The sequenced sample was PBMCs. The rearrangement joins TRBV27 to TRBJ2-1; TRBD1 matches at 7 bases. The receptor was derived from a human donor in good health (CMV status not recorded). Some clones in this sample may be carry-over from other donors' samples. In DNA, the CDR3 is TGTGCCAGCAGGACCGGACAGGCTAGGCTATACAATGAGCAGTTCTTC. Encoded protein: CASRTGQARLYNEQFF.